These 32 T cell receptor beta chains came from one sample sequenced in a study of shared clonotypes between healthy human individuals (dated by TCRdb to between 2020 and 2021). The method behind the library was the immunoSEQ multiplex PCR assay. Held by TCRdb, this immuneACCESS table contains in-frame sequences only and omits some clones. Under half of the omission traces to an unresolved V gene where checked; the cause of the rest is unknown. The sample has about 1 million clones on record, under 80% of them singletons. Jointly, the top ten make up about 1.5% of the sample. Sequencing used memory CD4+ T cells sorted from blood. Per the publication, the cell subset or site label means: CD45RA-negative fraction. The origin of the receptors is a man aged 18 to 35 in good health.

The chain employs TRBV7-3 and TRBJ1-1; 10 bases match TRBD1. The V and J ends lost 5 bases and 3 bases, in that order; junction bases with no gene match: 3. CDR3 length: 14 amino acids. Germline V gene lookup returns CDR1 SGHTA and CDR2 FQGTGA. The CDR3 reads CASSAGTGDTEAFF. DNA for the CDR3: TGTGCCAGCAGCGCCGGGACAGGGGACACTGAAGCTTTCTTT.

This chain links TRBV5-1 with TRBJ2-1, with TRBD2 identical over 7 bases. After removal of 2 bases from V and 3 bases from J, the junction contained 5 bases not matched to a gene. Germline V gene lookup returns CDR1 SGHRS and CDR2 YFSETQ. The CDR3 consists of 15 residues. The CDR3 is CASSLAGSDYNEQFF. The DNA of the CDR3 is TGCGCCAGCAGCTTAGCGGGAAGCGACTACAATGAGCAGTTCTTC.

The chain is built from TRBV7-9 and TRBJ2-3, with TRBD2 as a possible D gene (6 bases). Germline V gives CDR1 SEHNR, CDR2 FQNEAQ (reference sequence). The V gene lost 6 bases and the J gene lost 6 bases, with 10 bases spanning the gap. The CDR3 loop spans 12 amino acids. The CDR3 spells CASSPRGDTQYF. Here the CDR3 DNA reads TGTGCCAGCAGTCCGCGGGGTGATACGCAGTATTTT.

V is TRBV5-4 and J is TRBJ2-2; D perhaps matches TRBD1 (6 bases). The CDR3 extends over 15 amino acids. The V gene's germline CDR1 is SGHNT and CDR2 YYREEE (reference sequence). Trimming removed 5 bases from V and 3 bases from J, with 14 bases in between. CDR3 amino acids: CASRETGQHTGELFF. The CDR3 DNA reads as TGTGCCAGCAGGGAAACTGGACAGCACACCGGGGAGCTGTTTTTT.

This sequence joins TRBV4-1 and TRBJ2-2; tentatively, D is TRBD1 or TRBD2 (5 bases each). The CDR3 is 17 residues long. V dropped 1 base and J dropped 0 bases, with 12 bases sitting between them. Germline assignment: CDR1 MGHRA and CDR2 YSYEKL. The CDR3 region has the DNA TGCGCCAGCAGCCAAGCCCGGGGCAGGACGAACACCGGGGAGCTGTTTTTT. This encodes CASSQARGRTNTGELFF.

The V call is TRBV7-9, the J call TRBJ2-3; TRBD2 matches 9 bases. The length of the CDR3 is 15 residues. V trimming: 3 bases; J trimming: 3 bases; junction bases outside the gene matches: 4. CDR1 is SEHNR, CDR2 FQNEAQ, per germline (reference sequence). In nucleotides, the CDR3 is TGTGCCAGCAGCTTCAGGCGGGAGGGTACAGATACGCAGTATTTT. Translated, it gives CASSFRREGTDTQYF.

The chain combines TRBV27 with TRBJ1-2, with TRBD1 matching over 7 bases. The V and J ends lost 6 bases and 8 bases, in that order; junction bases with no gene match: 15. This CDR3 spans 15 amino acids. Germline loops: CDR1 MNHEY, CDR2 SMNVEV (reference sequence). The CDR3 loop reads CASRPRGGRWGGYTF. For the CDR3, the DNA is TGTGCCAGCAGACCCAGGGGGGGTCGCTGGGGAGGCTACACCTTC.

V gene TRBV10-1 combines with J gene TRBJ2-2; D unclear. CDR1 is WNHNN, CDR2 SYGVQD, per germline (reference sequence). The CDR3 runs to 13 residues. Trimming stripped 5 bases from V and 5 bases from J, with 9 bases between. In nucleotides, the CDR3 is TGCGCCAGCAGTCGCGTCATGACCGGGGAGCTGTTTTTT. It encodes CASSRVMTGELFF.

This clone was counted between two and nine times. This sequence joins TRBV6-5 and TRBJ1-2; 9 bases match TRBD1. CDR1 MNHEY and CDR2 SVGAGI come from the germline V gene. Trimming removed 5 bases from V and 5 bases from J; junction bases left unmatched: 9. The CDR3 has 15 amino acids. DNA for the CDR3: TGTGCCAGCAGTCCCGGGGACAGGGAAGGATATGGCTACACCTTC. Translation: CASSPGDREGYGYTF.

The CDR3 sequence is CASSFRTVRLGAFF. DNA of the CDR3: TGTGCCAGCAGCTTCCGGACAGTCCGCCTTGGGGCTTTCTTT. The rearrangement links TRBV5-6 to TRBJ1-1; D might be TRBD1 (6 bases). Germline V CDR1 and CDR2: SGHDT, YYEEEE. The CDR3 sequence is 14 residues long. Trimming shortened V by 2 bases and J by 11 bases, and 19 bases separated the two germline ends.

The V gene is TRBV5-4, the J gene TRBJ1-2; TRBD1 might be the D (5 bases). V was cut by 4 bases and J by 3 bases, with 16 bases left in between. The germline V gene has CDR1 SGHNT and CDR2 YYREEE (reference sequence). CDR3 length: 15 residues. The CDR3 loop is CASSPGAGPDYGYTF. In DNA form, the CDR3 reads TGTGCCAGCAGCCCTGGGGCAGGTCCCGACTATGGCTACACCTTC.

This chain joins TRBV9 and TRBJ2-3; D not certain. Germline CDR1 is SGDLS and CDR2 is YYNGEE. This CDR3 is built from 15 residues. Trimming cost V 2 bases and J 5 bases, with 15 bases left between them. The CDR3 protein is CASSVLGAAGDTQYF. The CDR3 nucleotides read TGTGCCAGCAGCGTTCTTGGCGCAGCTGGAGATACGCAGTATTTT.

The V and J genes are TRBV30 and TRBJ1-3, with D tentatively TRBD1 (5 bases). Trimming shortened V by 2 bases and J by 3 bases, and 11 bases separated the two germline ends. The CDR3 consists of 14 residues. Germline values: CDR1 GTSNPN, CDR2 SVGIG (reference sequence). The CDR3 protein is CAWSPGQVGNTIYF. The DNA for the CDR3 is TGTGCCTGGAGTCCTGGACAAGTTGGAAACACCATATATTTT.

The sample holds a few counts of this clone. Additional DNA sequences in this sample encode the identical CDR3. V usage is TRBV7-2 and J usage is TRBJ2-2, with a tentative D call TRBD1 (5 bases). The V gene lost 4 bases and the J gene lost 5 bases, with 8 bases spanning the gap. Germline V gives CDR1 SGHTA, CDR2 FQGNSA. There are 13 residues in the CDR3. CDR3 in DNA: TGTGCCAGCAGCTCCCAGGGAACCGGGGAGCTGTTTTTT. It is translated as CASSSQGTGELFF.

J is TRBJ1-2 and V is TRBV4-3; D ambiguous. The germline V gene encodes CDR1 LGHNA and CDR2 YSLEER. V lost 4 bases to trimming and J lost 4 bases, with 10 bases between them. This CDR3 region has 13 residues. This CDR3 reads CASSRAESYGYTF. The DNA for the CDR3 is TGCGCCAGCAGCCGCGCCGAAAGCTATGGCTACACCTTC.

The gene calls are TRBV29-1 and TRBJ1-5, with TRBD1 matching over 7 bases. There are 15 residues in the CDR3. From germline, CDR1 is SQVTM and CDR2 ANQGSEA. The trim removed 7 bases at V and 4 bases at J, leaving 13 bases unmatched. CDR3 residues: CSGRDRGVGNQPQHF. CDR3 DNA sequence: TGCAGCGGGCGGGACAGAGGGGTGGGAAATCAGCCCCAGCATTTT.

This clone was counted a single time. The rearrangement links TRBV13 to TRBJ2-2; possible D gene TRBD1, 7 bases. CDR3 length: 16 residues. Trimming removed 3 bases from V and 6 bases from J, with 17 bases in between. CDR1 PRHDT and CDR2 FYEKMQ come from the germline V gene (reference sequence). CDR3 region: CASSFDGRGGAGELFF. CDR3 in DNA: TGTGCCAGCAGCTTTGACGGGAGAGGGGGCGCCGGGGAGCTGTTTTTT.

V usage is TRBV27 and J usage is TRBJ2-1; D call uncertain. Trimming removed 0 bases from V and 6 bases from J, with 9 bases in between. CDR1 is MNHEY, CDR2 SMNVEV, per germline (reference sequence). This CDR3 region has 14 residues. The CDR3 DNA reads as TGTGCCAGCAGTTTATCGGTTGCCTTCAATGAGCAGTTCTTC. This encodes CASSLSVAFNEQFF.

This clone came up a few times. The V gene is TRBV6-5, the J gene TRBJ2-1; D assignment may be TRBD1 or TRBD2 (6 bases each). Germline lookup yields CDR1 MNHEY and CDR2 SVGAGI. The CDR3 consists of 14 residues. Trimming removed 7 bases from V and 7 bases from J, with 17 bases in between. DNA for the CDR3: TGTGCCAGCATCGGCGGGAACAGGGCAAATGAGCAGTTCTTC. The encoded protein is CASIGGNRANEQFF.

This clone has more than one count but fewer than ten. This chain joins TRBV5-1 and TRBJ2-3, with 10 bases identical to TRBD2. Trimming took 4 bases from V and 4 from J; bases not matched to a gene: 9. The germline V gene encodes CDR1 SGHRS and CDR2 YFSETQ. The CDR3 loop spans 16 amino acids. The CDR3 is CASSPGLAVGPDTQYF. The CDR3 DNA reads TGCGCCAGCAGCCCCGGACTAGCGGTAGGCCCAGATACGCAGTATTTT.

The chain carries TRBV2 and TRBJ1-2; no firm D call. Trimming stripped 6 bases from V and 4 bases from J, with 12 bases between. CDR3 length equals 13 residues. Germline CDR1 reads SNHLY; CDR2 reads FYNNEI. CDR3 in DNA: TGTGCCAGCAGCGTAGACGGGTTCTATGGCTACACCTTC. Translated, it gives CASSVDGFYGYTF.

The V gene is TRBV11-2, the J gene TRBJ1-3, with a tentative D call TRBD1 (5 bases). This CDR3 is 13 amino acids long. The germline V gene has CDR1 SGHAT and CDR2 FQNNGV. Trimming stripped 4 bases from V and 4 bases from J, with 8 bases between. This chain's CDR3 is CASSSDTGNTIYF. The CDR3 bases are TGTGCCAGCAGCTCGGACACGGGAAACACCATATATTTT.

This rearrangement joins TRBV28 to TRBJ1-5, with a tentative D call TRBD1 (5 bases). Germline V gives CDR1 MDHEN, CDR2 SYDVKM. The CDR3 is 18 amino acids. V gave up 4 bases and J gave up 1 base, with 20 bases separating them. In DNA, the CDR3 is TGTGCCAGCAGTTCCCAATTAGAAGGGAAGGGGAGCAATCAGCCCCAGCATTTT. As protein: CASSSQLEGKGSNQPQHF.

There are a few counts of this clone. The J gene is TRBJ1-4, the V gene TRBV27; 7 bases align to TRBD1. The CDR3 totals 14 residues. Germline lookup yields CDR1 MNHEY and CDR2 SMNVEV (reference sequence). Losses at the gene ends were 4 bases for V and 3 bases for J; bases not matched to a gene: 2. DNA for the CDR3: TGTGCCAGCAGTTACGGACAGGCTAATGAAAAACTGTTTTTT. This sequence encodes CASSYGQANEKLFF.

The V call is TRBV11-2, the J call TRBJ1-1; D remains ambiguous. With 4 bases removed from V and 7 bases from J, the gap between germline ends came to 13 bases. The CDR3 has 13 amino acids. In germline, CDR1 is SGHAT, CDR2 FQNNGV. This CDR3 reads CASSSLIGIEAFF. CDR3 nucleotide sequence: TGTGCCAGCAGCTCTCTTATCGGAATTGAAGCTTTCTTT.

The rearrangement joins TRBV28 to TRBJ2-4; no clear D. CDR1 is MDHEN and CDR2 is SYDVKM in the germline V gene. V was cut by 5 bases and J by 0 bases, with 5 bases left in between. The CDR3 runs to 13 residues. CDR3 nucleotide sequence: TGTGCCAGCAGTGGGATAGCCAAAAACATTCAGTACTTC. The encoded protein is CASSGIAKNIQYF.

The chain couples TRBV7-2 to TRBJ2-3; D is ambiguous. The germline CDR1 and CDR2 sequences are SGHTA and FQGNSA. V gave up 4 bases and J gave up 4 bases, with 21 bases separating them. This CDR3 has 17 amino acids. The CDR3 nucleotides are TGTGCCAGCAGCTCCCTTAGTTTGCGGCTGGCAGCAGATACGCAGTATTTT. Encoded protein: CASSSLSLRLAADTQYF.

This chain uses TRBV5-4 with TRBJ2-1; D unclear. V was clipped by 3 bases and J by 4 bases, with 11 bases between them. Per germline, CDR1 SGHNT and CDR2 YYREEE (reference sequence). The CDR3 has 14 residues. The CDR3 loop reads CASSSTYSYNEQFF. The CDR3 DNA reads TGTGCCAGCAGCTCAACCTACAGTTACAATGAGCAGTTCTTC.

The V call is TRBV28, the J call TRBJ2-2; possibly TRBD1 for D (6 bases). Germline values: CDR1 MDHEN, CDR2 SYDVKM. This CDR3 has 12 residues. V lost 3 bases and J lost 9, with 8 bases in between. In DNA, the CDR3 is TGTGCCAGCAGTTTCAGGGGCCGGGAGCTGTTTTTT. Protein sequence: CASSFRGRELFF.

The gene calls are TRBV5-1 and TRBJ2-5, with D tentatively TRBD1 or TRBD2 (5 bases each). The CDR3 is made up of 16 amino acids. Deletions cut 0 bases from V and 5 bases from J, with 17 bases between. From germline, CDR1 is SGHRS and CDR2 YFSETQ. In nucleotides, the CDR3 is TGCGCCAGCAGCTTGGAGCCCGGGACGAAATCGGAGACCCAGTACTTC. It translates to CASSLEPGTKSETQYF.

The rearrangement joins TRBV5-1 to TRBJ2-3; D uncertain. The CDR3 runs 12 residues. Germline V gene data show CDR1 as SGHRS and CDR2 as YFSETQ. The V gene lost 1 base and the J gene lost 5 bases, with 5 bases spanning the gap. In DNA form, the CDR3 reads TGCGCCAGCAGCTTGTATGGAGATACGCAGTATTTT. It encodes CASSLYGDTQYF.

This clone occurred once. V usage is TRBV7-3 and J usage is TRBJ2-3; D uncertain. The germline V and J ends were trimmed by 0 bases and 0 bases, with 10 bases remaining between them. The CDR3 has 16 amino acids. In germline, CDR1 is SGHTA, CDR2 FQGTGA. The CDR3 region is CASSLTGLLSTDTQYF. The CDR3 nucleotides read TGTGCCAGCAGCTTAACCGGTCTACTAAGCACAGATACGCAGTATTTT. Together with reference TRBV7-3 and TRBJ2-3, the CDR3 gives the full variable domain: GAGVSQTPSNKVTEKGKYVELRCDPISGHTALYWYRQSLGQGPEFLIYFQGTGAADDSGLPNDRFFAVRPEGSVSTLKIQRTERGDSAVYLCASSLTGLLSTDTQYFGPGTRLTVL.